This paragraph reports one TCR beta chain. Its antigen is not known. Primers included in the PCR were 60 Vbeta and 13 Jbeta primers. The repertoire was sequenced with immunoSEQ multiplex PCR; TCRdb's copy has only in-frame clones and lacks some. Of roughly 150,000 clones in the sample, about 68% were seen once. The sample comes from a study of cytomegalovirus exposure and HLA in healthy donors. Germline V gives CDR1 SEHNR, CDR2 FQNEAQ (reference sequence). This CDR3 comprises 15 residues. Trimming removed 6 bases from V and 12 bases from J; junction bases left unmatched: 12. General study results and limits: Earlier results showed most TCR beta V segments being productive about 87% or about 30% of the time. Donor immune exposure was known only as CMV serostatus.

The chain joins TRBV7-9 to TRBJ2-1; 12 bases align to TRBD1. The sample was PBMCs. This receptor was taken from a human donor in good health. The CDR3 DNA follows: TGTGCCAGCAGGAAAACGGGACAGGGGGCCGGTGGGCAGTTCTTC. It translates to CASRKTGQGAGGQFF.